This TCR beta chain was identified during a study of response to subunit inactivated influenza vaccine. The CDR3 has 15 residues. Trimming pared 0 bases from V and 4 bases from J, leaving 11 bases between. From germline, CDR1 is MNHEY and CDR2 SVGEGT. For this clonotype: Its antigen is currently unknown.

A single record per CDR3 protein comes from TCRdb applying MiXCR to the RT-PCR reads. The table includes 300,000 to 350,000 distinct CDR3 sequences, 21% detected once. Study-wide points: Few new T cells, the authors suggested, are recruited by each seasonal influenza vaccination.

The TCR comes from a man between 50 and 69 years old who received an inactivated influenza vaccine. This sequence joins TRBV6-2 or TRBV6-3 and TRBJ2-3; D is unresolved. The sequencing here drew on PBMCs from blood, taken 21 months after vaccination. The CDR3 DNA sequence: TGTGCCAGCAGTTACTCGATGGTTTTGGCAGATACGCAGTATTTT. This encodes CASSYSMVLADTQYF.